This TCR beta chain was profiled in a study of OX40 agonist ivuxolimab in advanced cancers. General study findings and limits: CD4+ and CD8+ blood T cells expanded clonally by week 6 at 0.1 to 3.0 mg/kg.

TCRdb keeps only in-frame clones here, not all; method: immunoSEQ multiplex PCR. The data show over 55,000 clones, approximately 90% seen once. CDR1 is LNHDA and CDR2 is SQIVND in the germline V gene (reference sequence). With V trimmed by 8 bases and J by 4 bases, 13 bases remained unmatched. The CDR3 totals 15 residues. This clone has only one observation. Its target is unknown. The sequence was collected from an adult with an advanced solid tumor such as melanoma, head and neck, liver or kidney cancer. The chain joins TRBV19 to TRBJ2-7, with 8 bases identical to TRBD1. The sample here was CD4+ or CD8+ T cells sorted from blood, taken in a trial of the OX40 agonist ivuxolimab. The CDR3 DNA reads TGTGCCAGTCGCTTAACTACAGGGGGAGCGTACGAGCAGTACTTC. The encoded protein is CASRLTTGGAYEQYF.